The clone carrying this T cell receptor beta chain was observed a few times. What it binds is unknown. The V end was cut by 3 bases, the J end by 4 bases, with 15 bases between. There are 15 residues in the CDR3. Germline CDR1 reads LGHNT; CDR2 reads FRNRAP. Profiled with immunoSEQ multiplex PCR; TCRdb holds only in-frame clones, not every one. The repertoire includes fewer than 25,000 clones, around 43% of them detected once, and over 6% sits in the top ten. This entry belongs to a study of siplizumab effects on memory and regulatory T cells. Cells from the mixed lymphocyte reaction underwent coculture for five to six days at 37 degrees C.

The source is a human donor in good health; the cells came from an allogeneic mixed lymphocyte reaction. Some clones in this sample may be carry-over from other donors' samples. This chain joins TRBV12-5 and TRBJ1-2, with no clear D. The sequenced sample was CFSE-low (dividing) CD4+ T cells sorted from an allogeneic mixed lymphocyte reaction. This chain's CDR3 is CASGLIAGGGYGYTF. In DNA form, the CDR3 reads TGTGCTAGTGGTTTAATCGCCGGTGGCGGCTATGGCTACACCTTC.